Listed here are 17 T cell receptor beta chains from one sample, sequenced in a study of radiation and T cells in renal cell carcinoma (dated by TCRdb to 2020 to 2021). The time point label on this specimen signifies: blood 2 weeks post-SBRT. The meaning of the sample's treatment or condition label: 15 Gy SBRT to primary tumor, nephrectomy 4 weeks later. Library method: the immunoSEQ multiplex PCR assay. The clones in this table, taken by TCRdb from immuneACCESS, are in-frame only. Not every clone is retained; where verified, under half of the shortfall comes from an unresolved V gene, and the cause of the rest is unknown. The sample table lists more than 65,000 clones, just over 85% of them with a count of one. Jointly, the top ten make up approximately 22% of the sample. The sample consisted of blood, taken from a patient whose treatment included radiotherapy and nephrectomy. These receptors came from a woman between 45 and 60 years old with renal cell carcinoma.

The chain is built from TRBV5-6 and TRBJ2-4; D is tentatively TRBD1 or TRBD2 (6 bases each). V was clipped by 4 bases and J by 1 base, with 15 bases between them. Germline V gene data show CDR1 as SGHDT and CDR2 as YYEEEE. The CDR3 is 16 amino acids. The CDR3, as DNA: TGTGCCAGCAGCAGGGGGGTATCCTTGGCCAAAAACATTCAGTACTTC. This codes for CASSRGVSLAKNIQYF. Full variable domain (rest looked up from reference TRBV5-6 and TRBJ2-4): DAGVTQSPTHLIKTRGQQVTLRCSPKSGHDTVSWYQQALGQGPQFIFQYYEEEERQRGNFPDRFSGHQFPNYSSELNVNALLLGDSALYLCASSRGVSLAKNIQYFGAGTRLSVL.

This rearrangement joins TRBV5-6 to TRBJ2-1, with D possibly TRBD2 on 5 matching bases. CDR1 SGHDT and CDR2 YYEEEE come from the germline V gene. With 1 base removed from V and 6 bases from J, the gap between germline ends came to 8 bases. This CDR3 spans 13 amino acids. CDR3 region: CASSLYRGNEQFF. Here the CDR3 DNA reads TGTGCCAGCAGCTTGTATCGGGGCAATGAGCAGTTCTTC.

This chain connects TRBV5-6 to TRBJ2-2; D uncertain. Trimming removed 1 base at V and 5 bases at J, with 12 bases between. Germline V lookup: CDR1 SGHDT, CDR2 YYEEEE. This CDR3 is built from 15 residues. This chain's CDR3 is CASSLSWVGTGELFF. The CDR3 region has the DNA TGTGCCAGCAGCTTGAGCTGGGTCGGGACCGGGGAGCTGTTTTTT.

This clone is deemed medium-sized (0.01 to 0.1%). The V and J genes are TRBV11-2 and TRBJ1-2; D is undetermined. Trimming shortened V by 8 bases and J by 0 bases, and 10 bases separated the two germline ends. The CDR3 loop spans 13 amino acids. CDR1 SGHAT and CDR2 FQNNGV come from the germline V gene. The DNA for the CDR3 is TGTGCCAGCTCTAAGGAAGCTAACTATGGCTACACCTTC. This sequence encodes CASSKEANYGYTF.

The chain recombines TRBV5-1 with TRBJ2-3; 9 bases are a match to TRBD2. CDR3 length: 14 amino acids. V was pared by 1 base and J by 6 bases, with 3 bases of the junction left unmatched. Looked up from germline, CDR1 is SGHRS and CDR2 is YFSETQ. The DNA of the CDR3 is TGCGCCAGCAGCTTGCTAGCGGGATCCGATACGCAGTATTTT. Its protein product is CASSLLAGSDTQYF.

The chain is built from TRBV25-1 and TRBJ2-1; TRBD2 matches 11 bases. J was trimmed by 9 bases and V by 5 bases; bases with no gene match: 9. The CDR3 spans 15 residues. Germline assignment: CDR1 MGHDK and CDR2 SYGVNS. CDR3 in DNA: TGTGCCAGCAGTAAACTAGCGGGAGTGTCCCCTGAGCAGTTCTTC. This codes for CASSKLAGVSPEQFF.

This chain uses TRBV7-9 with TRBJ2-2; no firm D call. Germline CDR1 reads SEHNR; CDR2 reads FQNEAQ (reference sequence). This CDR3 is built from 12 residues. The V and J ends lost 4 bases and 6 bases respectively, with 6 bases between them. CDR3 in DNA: TGTGCCAGCAGCTCGCTACCCGGGGAGCTGTTTTTT. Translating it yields CASSSLPGELFF.

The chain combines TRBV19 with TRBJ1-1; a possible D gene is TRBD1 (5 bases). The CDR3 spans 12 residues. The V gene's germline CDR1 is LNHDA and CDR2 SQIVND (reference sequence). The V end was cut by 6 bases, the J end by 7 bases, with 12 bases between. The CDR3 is CASRRDRSEAFF. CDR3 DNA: TGTGCCAGTAGACGGGACCGTAGTGAAGCTTTCTTT.

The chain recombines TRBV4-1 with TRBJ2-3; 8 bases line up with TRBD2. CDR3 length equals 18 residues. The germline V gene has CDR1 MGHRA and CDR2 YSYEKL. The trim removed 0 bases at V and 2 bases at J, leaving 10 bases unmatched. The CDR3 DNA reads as TGCGCCAGCAGCCAAGATTATCGGGCTAGCGGGTCCACAGATACGCAGTATTTT. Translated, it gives CASSQDYRASGSTDTQYF.

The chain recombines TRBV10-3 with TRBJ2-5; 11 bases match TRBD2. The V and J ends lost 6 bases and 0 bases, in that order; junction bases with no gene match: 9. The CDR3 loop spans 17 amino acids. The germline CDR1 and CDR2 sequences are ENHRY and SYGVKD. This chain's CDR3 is CAISVGLAASNQETQYF. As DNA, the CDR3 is TGTGCCATCAGCGTGGGACTAGCGGCCAGCAACCAAGAGACCCAGTACTTC.

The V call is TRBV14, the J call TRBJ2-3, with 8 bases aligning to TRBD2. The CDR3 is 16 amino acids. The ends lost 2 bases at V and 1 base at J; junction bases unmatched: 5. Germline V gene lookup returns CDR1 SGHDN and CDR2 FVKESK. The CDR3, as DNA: TGTGCCAGCAGCCAAAACGGGGGGGCAGGCACAGATACGCAGTATTTT. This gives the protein CASSQNGGAGTDTQYF.

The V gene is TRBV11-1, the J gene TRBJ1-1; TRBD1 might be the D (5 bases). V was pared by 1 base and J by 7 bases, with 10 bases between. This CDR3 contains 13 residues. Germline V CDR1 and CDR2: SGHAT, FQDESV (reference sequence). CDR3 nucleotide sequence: TGTGCCAGCAGCTTAGAAAGGCAGGGTGAAGCTTTCTTT. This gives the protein CASSLERQGEAFF.

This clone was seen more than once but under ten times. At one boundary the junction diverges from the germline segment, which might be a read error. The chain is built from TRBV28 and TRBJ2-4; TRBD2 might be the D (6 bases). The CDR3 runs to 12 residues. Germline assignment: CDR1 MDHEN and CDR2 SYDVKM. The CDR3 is CASSSPGVPWDF. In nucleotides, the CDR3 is TGTGCCAGCAGTTCACCGGGGGTCCCTTGGGACTTC. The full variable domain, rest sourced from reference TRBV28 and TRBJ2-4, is DVKVTQSSRYLVKRTGEKVFLECVQDMDHENMFWYRQDPGLGLRLIYFSYDVKMKEKGDIPEGYSVSREKKERFSLILESASTNQTSMYLCASSSPGVPWDFGAGTRLSVL.

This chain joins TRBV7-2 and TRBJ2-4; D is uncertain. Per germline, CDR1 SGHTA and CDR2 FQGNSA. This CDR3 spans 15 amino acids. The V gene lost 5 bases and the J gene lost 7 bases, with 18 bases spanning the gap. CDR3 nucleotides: TGTGCCAGCAGCACCCCGGGCACCTTGAGTAACATTCAGTACTTC. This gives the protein CASSTPGTLSNIQYF.

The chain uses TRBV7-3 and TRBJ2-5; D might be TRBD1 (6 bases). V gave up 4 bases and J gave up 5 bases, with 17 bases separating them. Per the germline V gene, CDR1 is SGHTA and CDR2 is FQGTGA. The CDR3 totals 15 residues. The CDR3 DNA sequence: TGTGCCAGCAGCTCCAACAGGGATGCTGGGGAGACCCAGTACTTC. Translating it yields CASSSNRDAGETQYF.

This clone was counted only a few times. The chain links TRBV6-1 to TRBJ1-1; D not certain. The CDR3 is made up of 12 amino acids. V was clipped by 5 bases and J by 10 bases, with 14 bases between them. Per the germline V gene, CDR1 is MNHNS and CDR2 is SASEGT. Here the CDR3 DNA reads TGTGCCAGCAGTCCAAGTTCCGGCGGAGCTTTCTTT. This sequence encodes CASSPSSGGAFF.

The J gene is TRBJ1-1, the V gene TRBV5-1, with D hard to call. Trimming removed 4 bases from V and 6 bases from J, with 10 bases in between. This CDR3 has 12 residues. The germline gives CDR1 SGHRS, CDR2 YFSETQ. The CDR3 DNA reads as TGCGCCAGCAGCCGAGGGCAGGCTGAAGCTTTCTTT. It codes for CASSRGQAEAFF.